Listed below are T cell receptor beta chains from one sample, sequenced in a study of CD8+CD57+ T cells in acquired aplastic anemia. TCRdb re-analysed the reads in MiXCR, keeping a single row per CDR3 protein. The sample has some 200,000 distinct CDR3 sequences; around 50% are singletons. Sequences were obtained from sorted CD4+, CD8+, or CD8+CD57+ T cells (not recorded which) from PBMCs. All receptors derive from a human donor with aplastic anemia. The CDR3 runs from the conserved cysteine through the conserved F or W. Each record gives: V gene, clone size, J gene, D gene, CDR3 DNA, CDR3 protein. The D gene is left open where the match is weak. A row's size may be missing; if present it is once, few, many or a size class.

TRBV12-3/TRBV12-4	once	TRBJ1-2	TRBD1	TGTGCCAGCAGTTACTCGCGGACAGGGAGTCTAGGCTACACCTTC	CASSYSRTGSLGYTF
TRBV9	NA	TRBJ2-7	NA	TGTGCCAGCAGCATTCGTCCCGGGCAGCGATCCTACGAGCAGTACTTC	CASSIRPGQRSYEQYF
TRBV7-6	many	TRBJ2-7	TRBD2	TGTGCCAGCAGCTATCAGGGTTCCAGCGGGGGCTTTCCCTACGAGCAGTACTTC	CASSYQGSSGGFPYEQYF
TRBV2	many	TRBJ1-2	TRBD1	TGTGCCAGCAGTGCCACAGGGGGGAACTATGGCTACACCTTC	CASSATGGNYGYTF
TRBV7-8	NA	TRBJ1-5	TRBD1	TGTGCCAGCACCTTGACAGGGAGCAATCAGCCCCAGCATTTT	CASTLTGSNQPQHF
TRBV7-6	NA	TRBJ2-3	TRBD2	TGTGCCAGCAGCCTCGGGACTAGCGGCACAGATACGCAGTATTTT	CASSLGTSGTDTQYF
TRBV19	many	TRBJ1-4	NA	TGTGCCAGTAGTATGGGAAGTTCAACTAATGAAAAACTGTTTTTT	CASSMGSSTNEKLFF
TRBV7-2	NA	TRBJ1-2	NA	TGTGCCAGCAGCTTAGCTTCCCTAGCGGGGGACTATGGCTACACCTTC	CASSLASLAGDYGYTF
TRBV29-1	NA	TRBJ2-7	TRBD2	TGCAGCGGGACACTCCCGGGACTAGGGGCCTACGAGCAGTACTTC	CSGTLPGLGAYEQYF
TRBV10-3	NA	TRBJ2-6	NA	TGTGCCATCAGCCTCAGGGAAACTGGGGCCAACGTCCTGACTTTC	CAISLRETGANVLTF
TRBV20-1	NA	TRBJ1-2	NA	TGCAGTGCAGGGGTTGACTATGGCTACACCTTC	CSAGVDYGYTF
TRBV2	NA	TRBJ1-1	TRBD1	TGTGCCAGCAGTGGACAGGGGACGGAAGCTTTCTTT	CASSGQGTEAFF
TRBV2	NA	TRBJ2-7	TRBD1	TGTGCCACCCGAGACTTGACAGGGGGCCCCTACGAGCAGTACTTC	CATRDLTGGPYEQYF
TRBV5-1	NA	TRBJ1-2	NA	TGCGTAACAGGGAGAGGTTATGGCTACACCTTC	CVTGRGYGYTF
TRBV7-8	many	TRBJ2-7	NA	TGTGCCAGCAGCTTAGGAATGGGGTACGAGCAGTACTTC	CASSLGMGYEQYF
TRBV12-3/TRBV12-4	many	TRBJ1-1	NA	TGTGCCAGCAGTTTACTGCGGGCGAGGAACACTGAAGCTTTCTTT	CASSLLRARNTEAFF
TRBV20-1	NA	TRBJ1-2	NA	TGCAGTGCTAGAAATCCGGGGAGGGGTAACTATGGCTACACCTTC	CSARNPGRGNYGYTF
TRBV30	NA	TRBJ1-2	NA	TGTGCCTGGAGTGTACGAACTTATGGCTACACCTTC	CAWSVRTYGYTF
TRBV6-1	many	TRBJ2-7	TRBD1	TGTGCCAGCAGTGAGCAGGGACAGGCTAACGAGCAGTACTTC	CASSEQGQANEQYF
TRBV2	NA	TRBJ1-1	NA	TGTGCCAGCAGGGCAGGGAATTGGGGGCGAGACACTGAAGCTTTCTTT	CASRAGNWGRDTEAFF
TRBV10-1	many	TRBJ1-4	TRBD1	TGCGCCAGCAGTGAGTCGCGGACAGGAAAAGGTGAAAAACTGTTTTTT	CASSESRTGKGEKLFF
TRBV30	NA	TRBJ1-3	NA	TGTGCCTGGGGGGCCGGGTCTGGAAACACCATATATTTT	CAWGAGSGNTIYF
TRBV5-6	few	TRBJ2-5	TRBD1	TGTGCCAGCAGCTCTACAGGGGAGAAAGAGACCCAGTACTTC	CASSSTGEKETQYF
TRBV4-1	many	TRBJ2-7	TRBD1	TGCGCCAGCAGCCAAGCGCAGGGGGTACCCTACGAGCAGTACTTC	CASSQAQGVPYEQYF
TRBV5-6	many	TRBJ2-1	NA	TGTGCCAGCAGCTTGCCGGGGTCCGCCGACAATGAGCAGTTCTTC	CASSLPGSADNEQFF
TRBV6-6	NA	TRBJ2-1	NA	TGTGCCAGTGAAGAAGATGAGCAGTTCTTC	CASEEDEQFF
TRBV5-1	many	TRBJ2-5	NA	TGCGCCAGCAGCTTGGGGCGGCTACAAGAGACCCAGTACTTC	CASSLGRLQETQYF
TRBV7-9	many	TRBJ1-6	NA	TGTGCCAGCAGCTTATGGCCGGGTCGGACTAGATCACCCCTCCACTTT	CASSLWPGRTRSPLHF
TRBV6-5	many	TRBJ2-7	NA	TGTGCCAGCAGTTACTCCAGACAGCAGTACTTC	CASSYSRQQYF
TRBV2	NA	TRBJ1-6	NA	TGTGCCAGCAGTGCACAGGCGGGCAGTAGGCTACCCCTCCACTTT	CASSAQAGSRLPLHF
TRBV2	once	TRBJ2-1	TRBD1	TGTGCCAGCAGCGCACTACAGGGGGCGCCCTACAATGAGCAGTTCTTC	CASSALQGAPYNEQFF
TRBV19	many	TRBJ2-7	TRBD2	TGTGCCAGTAGTACCAGCGGGGCCAGCTCCTACGAGCAGTACTTC	CASSTSGASSYEQYF
TRBV29-1	NA	TRBJ2-7	NA	TGCAGCGTTGCTGTCCAGGGCCCCTACGAGCAGTACTTC	CSVAVQGPYEQYF
TRBV7-2	many	TRBJ2-2	NA	TGTGCCAGCACAGGGATTCTATCCGGGGAGCTGTTTTTT	CASTGILSGELFF
TRBV19	many	TRBJ2-6	NA	TGTGCCAGTAAAGAGAGCCTAGTGACCAACGTCCTGACTTTC	CASKESLVTNVLTF
TRBV5-8	few	TRBJ2-4	NA	TGTGCCAGCAGCCCTCGGACACAAGTAGCCAAAAACATTCAGTACTTC	CASSPRTQVAKNIQYF
TRBV25-1	once	TRBJ2-3	NA	TGTGCCAGCAGTAGAACGGGACCCACAGATACGCAGTATTTT	CASSRTGPTDTQYF
TRBV7-8	NA	TRBJ2-7	NA	TGTGCCAGCAGCCCAATGCCGGCACAAACCTACGAGCAGTACTTC	CASSPMPAQTYEQYF
TRBV7-9	many	TRBJ1-1	NA	TGTGCCAGCAGCTTAGACCAAGGGGACGCTGAAGCTTTCTTT	CASSLDQGDAEAFF
TRBV20-1	NA	TRBJ2-7	TRBD1	TGCAGTGCTAGAGATGGGACAGGGGGCGCGGGCGAGCAGTACTTC	CSARDGTGGAGEQYF
TRBV20-1	NA	TRBJ2-7	NA	TGCAGTGCTAGCAGGGGTTTGGACTCTAACGAGCAGTACTTC	CSASRGLDSNEQYF
TRBV6-5	NA	TRBJ1-1	NA	TGTGCCAGCAGTTACTCCGGTAGGGTGGGAGGAACTGAAGCTTTCTTT	CASSYSGRVGGTEAFF
TRBV11-2	NA	TRBJ2-1	NA	TGTGCCAGCAGCTTATGGGGCGTAGGAGAAATTAATGAGCAGTTCTTC	CASSLWGVGEINEQFF
TRBV20-1	NA	TRBJ1-2	TRBD1	TGCAGTGCTAGAGATCCACAGGGGGCGTCAGATGGCTACACCTTC	CSARDPQGASDGYTF
TRBV7-6	many	TRBJ1-6	NA	TGTGCCAGCAGCGACACTAGTAGGAGCTCCTATAATTCACCCCTCCACTTT	CASSDTSRSSYNSPLHF
TRBV5-1	many	TRBJ1-1	NA	TGCGCCAGCAGCTGGAGGGACAACTTGAACACTGAAGCTTTCTTT	CASSWRDNLNTEAFF
TRBV19	many	TRBJ1-1	NA	TGTGCCAGTACCCCCTTGCCGGGGATGAAGAACACTGAAGCTTTCTTT	CASTPLPGMKNTEAFF
TRBV2	NA	TRBJ1-2	NA	TGTGCCAGCTCATTCGCGACCGGGACCGCCGGGGCCGGCTACACCTTC	CASSFATGTAGAGYTF
TRBV25-1	NA	TRBJ2-4	NA	TGTGCCAGCAGTGGATCCGGGTTAGCGGCCTACAATGAGCAGTACTTC	CASSGSGLAAYNEQYF
TRBV24-1	NA	TRBJ2-7	NA	TGTGCCACCAGTGACCCCGGGCAGGGTGGGGGCTACGAGCAGTACTTC	CATSDPGQGGGYEQYF
TRBV20-1	many	TRBJ2-7	NA	TGCAGTGCTAGAGAAAGGTACGAGCAGTACTTC	CSARERYEQYF
TRBV6-6	many	TRBJ2-5	NA	TGTGCCAGCAGTGAAGCCTTGGTGTGGGGGGAGACCCAGTACTTC	CASSEALVWGETQYF